Each of the 23 T cell receptor beta chains below was sequenced from the same sample in a study of shared clonotypes between healthy human individuals. Data came from immunoSEQ multiplex PCR; TCRdb stores just in-frame clones and leaves some out. Of 1 million to 1.3 million clones listed, about 80% are singletons. The sequenced material came from memory CD4+ T cells from PBMCs. Subset defined: CD45RA-negative fraction. Receptors originate from a man aged 18 to 29 in good health. Some clones in this sample may be carry-over from other donors' samples.

V gene TRBV11-2 combines with J gene TRBJ1-4; no firm D call. The V end lost 4 bases, the J end lost 7 bases, and 22 bases lay between the germline ends. The CDR3 spans 17 residues. Germline V gene sequence: CDR1 SGHAT, CDR2 FQNNGV. In DNA, the CDR3 is TGTGCCAGCAGCTCCCTAAGGCCAGGCCTAGTTAGTGAAAAACTGTTTTTT. Translating it yields CASSSLRPGLVSEKLFF.

CDR3 bases: TGTGCCACGGACGGGAACACCGGGGAGCTGTTTTTT. Residues: CATDGNTGELFF. This rearrangement joins TRBV25-1 to TRBJ2-2; the D is unclear. The CDR3 spans 12 residues. Germline V gene sequence: CDR1 MGHDK, CDR2 SYGVNS. Trimming shortened V by 10 bases and J by 1 base, and 7 bases separated the two germline ends.

The genes are TRBV7-2 and TRBJ2-1; D is possibly TRBD1 or TRBD2 (5 bases each). This CDR3 is 16 amino acids long. V was shortened by 1 base and J by 3 bases, with 13 bases between the two germline ends. Germline loops: CDR1 SGHTA, CDR2 FQGNSA. In DNA, the CDR3 is TGTGCCAGCAGCTTAGGGTTGGGACGGCGCTACAATGAGCAGTTCTTC. Translating gives CASSLGLGRRYNEQFF.

A few counts support this clone. This chain connects TRBV30 to TRBJ1-5; weak D call: TRBD1 (5 bases). Trimming cost V 3 bases and J 6 bases, with 12 bases left between them. The CDR3 has 13 amino acids. Germline CDR1 and CDR2: GTSNPN and SVGIG (reference sequence). CDR3 amino acids: CAWRQGLAQPQHF. The CDR3 DNA sequence: TGTGCCTGGAGGCAGGGACTGGCTCAGCCCCAGCATTTT.

The CDR3 is CASSFRASNEKLFF. The CDR3 DNA reads as TGTGCCAGCAGCTTTCGGGCTTCTAATGAAAAACTGTTTTTT. V usage is TRBV5-6 and J usage is TRBJ1-4; D call uncertain. Trimming shortened V by 2 bases and J by 3 bases, and 8 bases separated the two germline ends. The CDR3 is 14 residues long. Germline V gene lookup returns CDR1 SGHDT and CDR2 YYEEEE. The variable domain in full, completed from reference TRBV5-6 and TRBJ1-4, reads DAGVTQSPTHLIKTRGQQVTLRCSPKSGHDTVSWYQQALGQGPQFIFQYYEEEERQRGNFPDRFSGHQFPNYSSELNVNALLLGDSALYLCASSFRASNEKLFFGSGTQLSVL.

The chain links TRBV2 to TRBJ2-2, with TRBD2 as a possible D gene (7 bases). The CDR3 is 15 amino acids. Trimming left V 9 bases short and J 9 bases short, with 23 bases between. Germline loops: CDR1 SNHLY, CDR2 FYNNEI. The CDR3 DNA follows: TGTGCCAGTGATGGTACCCGGGGGGCAGGACGGGAGCTGTTTTTT. Encoded protein: CASDGTRGAGRELFF.

V gene TRBV28 combines with J gene TRBJ1-2; weak D call: TRBD1 (6 bases). This CDR3 spans 14 amino acids. Germline lookup yields CDR1 MDHEN and CDR2 SYDVKM. V was shortened by 6 bases and J by 2 bases, with 13 bases between the two germline ends. CDR3 sequence (DNA): TGTGCCAGCAGGATCATGACAGGAAACTATGGCTACACCTTC. As protein: CASRIMTGNYGYTF.

The chain has TRBV6-5 and TRBJ1-2; D may be TRBD1 (5 bases). The germline V and J ends were trimmed by 4 bases and 0 bases, with 12 bases remaining between them. The CDR3 has 15 amino acids. Germline V gene lookup returns CDR1 MNHEY and CDR2 SVGAGI. The CDR3 nucleotides read TGTGCCAGCAGTTCGGGGACTGGGACTAACTATGGCTACACCTTC. Amino acids: CASSSGTGTNYGYTF.

The rearrangement joins TRBV7-2 to TRBJ2-1, with 10 bases fitting TRBD1. Germline CDR1 reads SGHTA; CDR2 reads FQGNSA. V lost 3 bases, J lost 9 bases, and 11 bases stayed unmatched. This CDR3 spans 16 amino acids. Written as DNA, the CDR3 is TGTGCCAGCAGCTTTGCGGGGACAGGGGTTTCAGTTGAGCAGTTCTTC. As protein: CASSFAGTGVSVEQFF.

For the CDR3, the DNA is TGTGCCAGCAGCAGGGACCGCAGCACAGATACGCAGTATTTT. Its translation is CASSRDRSTDTQYF. The chain employs TRBV11-3 and TRBJ2-3; either TRBD1 or TRBD2 may fit D (5 bases each). The CDR3 totals 14 residues. Germline V gene sequence: CDR1 SGHNT, CDR2 YENEEA. Between the trimmed V and J ends, which lost 5 bases and 0 bases, there was a span of 9 bases.

The V and J genes are TRBV2 and TRBJ1-2; TRBD1 matches 8 bases. This CDR3 is built from 13 residues. Germline lookup yields CDR1 SNHLY and CDR2 FYNNEI. Unmatched junction bases numbered 3, after V lost 5 bases and J lost 4 bases. This chain's CDR3 is CASSPGGAYGYTF. DNA of the CDR3: TGTGCCAGCAGTCCAGGGGGCGCCTATGGCTACACCTTC.

CDR3 amino acids: CASSLQGAAKNIQYF. CDR3 DNA sequence: TGTGCCAGCAGCTTACAGGGGGCTGCCAAAAACATTCAGTACTTC. The rearrangement links TRBV27 to TRBJ2-4; the match to TRBD1 covers 9 bases. This CDR3 region has 15 residues. From germline, CDR1 is MNHEY and CDR2 SMNVEV (reference sequence). The trim removed 6 bases at V and 1 base at J, leaving 4 bases unmatched.

This chain joins TRBV11-2 and TRBJ2-3; tentative D call: TRBD1 (6 bases). The CDR3 is made up of 15 amino acids. Trimming took 6 bases from V and 5 from J, leaving 18 bases between them. Germline loops: CDR1 SGHAT, CDR2 FQNNGV. CDR3: CASRIEAGVQDTQYF. As DNA, the CDR3 is TGTGCCAGCAGAATTGAAGCAGGGGTGCAAGATACGCAGTATTTT. Together with reference TRBV11-2 and TRBJ2-3, the CDR3 gives the full variable domain: EAGVAQSPRYKIIEKRQSVAFWCNPISGHATLYWYQQILGQGPKLLIQFQNNGVVDDSQLPKDRFSAERLKGVDSTLKIQPAKLEDSAVYLCASRIEAGVQDTQYFGPGTRLTVL.

The rearrangement links TRBV6-6 to TRBJ2-2; 10 bases are a match to TRBD2. J was trimmed by 7 bases and V by 5 bases; bases with no gene match: 1. Germline CDR1 reads MNHNY; CDR2 reads SVGAGI (reference sequence). The CDR3 has 13 residues. This chain's CDR3 is CASSRTSGGELFF. The CDR3 DNA is TGTGCCAGCAGTCGGACTAGCGGCGGGGAGCTGTTTTTT.

There are a few counts of this clone. The chain carries TRBV10-2 and TRBJ1-5; weak D call: TRBD1 (6 bases). The germline gives CDR1 WSHSY, CDR2 SAAADI. V was trimmed by 6 bases and J by 0 bases, leaving 15 bases between them. The CDR3 contains 16 residues. The CDR3 DNA reads TGCGCCAGCAGCAGGGGACACCAAGGTAGCAATCAGCCCCAGCATTTT. Its translation: CASSRGHQGSNQPQHF.

This chain connects TRBV4-1 to TRBJ2-3; maybe TRBD2 (6 bases). Looked up from germline, CDR1 is MGHRA and CDR2 is YSYEKL. This CDR3 comprises 14 residues. CDR3 residues: CAQLGSGAGDTQYF. The CDR3 DNA is TGCGCTCAACTCGGGTCGGGAGCGGGAGATACGCAGTATTTT.

V gene TRBV28 combines with J gene TRBJ1-6, with TRBD1 matching 10 bases. Germline V lookup: CDR1 MDHEN, CDR2 SYDVKM. The CDR3 is 16 amino acids. With 3 bases clipped from V and 11 bases from J, the junction kept 10 bases outside the gene matches. The CDR3 sequence is CASSFRQGARSTPLHF. DNA of the CDR3: TGTGCCAGCAGTTTCAGACAGGGGGCTCGGTCGACACCCCTCCACTTT.

Details on this clone: Being one base from a much bigger clone, this may be a read error. Additional DNA sequences in this sample encode the identical CDR3. V and J are TRBV7-9 and TRBJ2-2; TRBD1 matches at 8 bases. This CDR3 contains 14 residues. CDR1 is SEHNR, CDR2 FQNEAQ, per germline (reference sequence). Trimming cost V 3 bases and J 4 bases; bases outside gene matches: 1. As DNA, the CDR3 is TGTGCCAGCAGCTTGGACAGGGCCACCGGGGAGCTGTTTTTT. The encoded protein is CASSLDRATGELFF. Combining the CDR3 with reference TRBV7-9 and TRBJ2-2 gives the whole variable domain DTGVSQNPRHKITKRGQNVTFRCDPISEHNRLYWYRQTLGQGPEFLTYFQNEAQLEKSRLLSDRFSAERPKGSFSTLEIQRTEQGDSAMYLCASSLDRATGELFFGEGSRLTVL.

V usage is TRBV5-1 and J usage is TRBJ2-5; D unclear. V lost 4 bases and J lost 5, with 15 bases in between. This CDR3 is built from 14 residues. The germline gives CDR1 SGHRS, CDR2 YFSETQ. CDR3 amino acids: CASSPIPGTETQYF. CDR3 nucleotide sequence: TGCGCCAGCAGCCCAATCCCAGGAACGGAGACCCAGTACTTC.

In its sample, this clone was seen a few times. The chain combines TRBV6-6 with TRBJ2-1; 8 nucleotides agree with TRBD2. The trim removed 2 bases at V and 6 bases at J, leaving 6 bases unmatched. Germline CDR1 is MNHNY and CDR2 is SVGAGI (reference sequence). The CDR3 totals 15 residues. The CDR3 region has the DNA TGTGCCAGCAGTTACCGGTCCCTAGCGGGCAATGAGCAGTTCTTC. The encoded protein is CASSYRSLAGNEQFF.

The V and J genes are TRBV7-9 and TRBJ1-3; no clear D gene. This CDR3 is built from 16 residues. Germline lookup yields CDR1 SEHNR and CDR2 FQNEAQ (reference sequence). Trimming stripped 5 bases from V and 2 bases from J, with 16 bases between. The CDR3 DNA reads as TGTGCCAGCAGCCCTACCATGGGGTTGGCTGGAAACACCATATATTTT. This codes for CASSPTMGLAGNTIYF.

The chain joins TRBV18 to TRBJ2-1; D remains unclear. CDR1 KGHSH and CDR2 LQKENI come from the germline V gene. Trimming took 3 bases from V and 7 from J, leaving 13 bases between them. The CDR3 has 14 residues. CDR3 bases: TGTGCCAGCTCACCCTCGGGTCGTACGAATGAGCAGTTCTTC. It encodes CASSPSGRTNEQFF.

The chain has TRBV4-2 and TRBJ2-1; no clear D. V was pared by 0 bases and J by 6 bases, with 12 bases between. From germline, CDR1 is LGHNA and CDR2 YNFKEQ. This CDR3 spans 15 amino acids. The CDR3 here is CASSQDKMKSNEQFF. Here the CDR3 DNA reads TGTGCCAGCAGCCAAGATAAAATGAAGAGCAATGAGCAGTTCTTC.